This paragraph covers one T cell receptor (beta chain) sequence. The data were obtained in a study of blood T cell repertoires in COVID-19. Sequenced by immunoSEQ multiplex PCR; TCRdb stores in-frame clones only, minus some. The sample contains about 280,000 clones, approximately 81% of which appear only once. The CDR3 is made up of 18 amino acids. V was pared by 2 bases and J by 7 bases, with 13 bases of the junction left unmatched. CDR1 MGHRA and CDR2 YSYEKL come from the germline V gene. This clonotype originated in a woman in her forties or fifties who had recovered from COVID-19. The chain combines TRBV4-1 with TRBJ2-2; TRBD2 matches at 10 bases. Sequenced input: PBMCs or T cells enriched from blood (not recorded which). CDR3 protein: CASSQNTEAGGPSGELFF. DNA for the CDR3: TGCGCCAGCAGCCAAAACACCGAAGCGGGAGGGCCAAGCGGGGAGCTGTTTTTT.